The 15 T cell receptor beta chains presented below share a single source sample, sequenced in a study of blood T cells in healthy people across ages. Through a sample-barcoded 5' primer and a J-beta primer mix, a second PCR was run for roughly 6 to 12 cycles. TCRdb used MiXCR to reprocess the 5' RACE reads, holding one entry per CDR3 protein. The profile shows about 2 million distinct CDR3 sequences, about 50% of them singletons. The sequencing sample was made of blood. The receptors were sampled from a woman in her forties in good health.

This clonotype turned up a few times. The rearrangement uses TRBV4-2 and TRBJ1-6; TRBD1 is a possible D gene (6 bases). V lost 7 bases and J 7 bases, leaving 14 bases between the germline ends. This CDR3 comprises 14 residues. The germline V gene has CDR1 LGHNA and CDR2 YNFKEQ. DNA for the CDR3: TGTGCCAGCACCAAGGACAGCGGGAATTCACCCCTCCACTTT. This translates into CASTKDSGNSPLHF.

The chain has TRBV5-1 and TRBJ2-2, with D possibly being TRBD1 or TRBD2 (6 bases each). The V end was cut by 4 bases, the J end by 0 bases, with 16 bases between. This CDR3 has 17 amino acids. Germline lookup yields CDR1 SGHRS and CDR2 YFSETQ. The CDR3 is CASSNRGGRANTGELFF. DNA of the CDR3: TGCGCCAGCAGCAATAGAGGGGGGCGAGCGAACACCGGGGAGCTGTTTTTT.

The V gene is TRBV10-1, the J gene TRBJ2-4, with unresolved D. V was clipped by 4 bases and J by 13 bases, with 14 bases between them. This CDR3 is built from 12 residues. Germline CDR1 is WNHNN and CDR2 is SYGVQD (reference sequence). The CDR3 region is CASSVGFQEQYF. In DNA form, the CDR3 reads TGCGCCAGCAGTGTCGGCTTCCAGGAGCAGTACTTC.

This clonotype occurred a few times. CDR3 bases: TGCAGTGCTAGGTGGGGGAGGTCAGATACGCAGTATTTT. This sequence encodes CSARWGRSDTQYF. The rearrangement links TRBV20-1 to TRBJ2-3, with D possibly TRBD2 on 6 matching bases. In germline, CDR1 is DFQATT, CDR2 SNEGSKA (reference sequence). The V and J ends lost 3 bases and 4 bases respectively, with 11 bases between them. The CDR3 has 13 residues.

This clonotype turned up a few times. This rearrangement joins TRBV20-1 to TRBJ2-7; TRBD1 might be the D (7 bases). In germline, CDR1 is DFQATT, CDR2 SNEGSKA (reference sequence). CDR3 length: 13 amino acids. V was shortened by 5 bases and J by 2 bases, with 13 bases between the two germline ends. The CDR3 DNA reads TGCAGTGCTGGGGGGACAGCAGCCTACGAGCAGTACTTC. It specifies CSAGGTAAYEQYF.

CDR3 coding DNA: TGTGCCAGCAGCCAAGGGATCGCCCTTGACAGAGATACGCAGTATTTT. Translated: CASSQGIALDRDTQYF. The chain employs TRBV4-2 and TRBJ2-3, with D possibly TRBD1 on 5 matching bases. The germline V gene has CDR1 LGHNA and CDR2 YNFKEQ. This CDR3 has 16 residues. V lost 1 base to trimming and J lost 5 bases, with 16 bases between them.

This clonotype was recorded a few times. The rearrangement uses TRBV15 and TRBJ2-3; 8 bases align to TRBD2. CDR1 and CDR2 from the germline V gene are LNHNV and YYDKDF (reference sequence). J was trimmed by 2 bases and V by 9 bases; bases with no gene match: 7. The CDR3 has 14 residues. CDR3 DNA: TGTGCCACAATTCGGGGGGGGATCACAGATACGCAGTATTTT. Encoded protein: CATIRGGITDTQYF.

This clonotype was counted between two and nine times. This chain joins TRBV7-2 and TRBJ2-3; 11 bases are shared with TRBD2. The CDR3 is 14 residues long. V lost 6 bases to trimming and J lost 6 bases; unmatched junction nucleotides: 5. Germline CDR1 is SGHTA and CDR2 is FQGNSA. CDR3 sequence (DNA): TGTGCCAGCAGTGACCCTAGCGGGGGGGATACGCAGTATTTT. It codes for CASSDPSGGDTQYF. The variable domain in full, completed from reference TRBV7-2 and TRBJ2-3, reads GAGVSQSPSNKVTEKGKDVELRCDPISGHTALYWYRQSLGQGLEFLIYFQGNSAPDKSGLPSDRFSAERTGGSVSTLTIQRTQQEDSAVYLCASSDPSGGDTQYFGPGTRLTVL.

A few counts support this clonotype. CDR3 sequence reads: CSARLGEKLFF. The CDR3 nucleotides read TGCAGTGCTAGACTTGGGGAAAAACTGTTTTTT. This rearrangement joins TRBV20-1 to TRBJ1-4; D unclear. Germline V gives CDR1 DFQATT, CDR2 SNEGSKA (reference sequence). V lost 2 bases and J 8 bases, leaving 6 bases between the germline ends. CDR3 size: 11 residues.

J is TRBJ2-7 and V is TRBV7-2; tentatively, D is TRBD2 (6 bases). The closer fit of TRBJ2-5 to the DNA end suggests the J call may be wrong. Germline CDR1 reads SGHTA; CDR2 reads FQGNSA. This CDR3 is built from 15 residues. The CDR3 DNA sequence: TGTGCCAGCAGCTTAGCTAGGGGACTCGAAGCGACCCAGTACTTC. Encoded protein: CASSLARGLEATQYF.

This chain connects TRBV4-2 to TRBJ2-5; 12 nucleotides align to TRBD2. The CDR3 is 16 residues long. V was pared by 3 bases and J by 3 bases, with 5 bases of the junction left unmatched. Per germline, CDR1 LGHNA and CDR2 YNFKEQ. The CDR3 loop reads CASSHFPSGGEETQYF. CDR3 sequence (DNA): TGTGCCAGCAGCCACTTCCCTAGCGGGGGGGAAGAGACCCAGTACTTC.

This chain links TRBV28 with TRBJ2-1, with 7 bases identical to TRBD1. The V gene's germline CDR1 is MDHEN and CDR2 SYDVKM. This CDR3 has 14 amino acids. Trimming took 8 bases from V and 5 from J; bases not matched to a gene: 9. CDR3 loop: CASARGQPNNEQFF. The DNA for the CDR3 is TGTGCCAGCGCACGGGGACAGCCTAACAATGAGCAGTTCTTC.

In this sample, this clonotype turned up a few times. CDR3 in DNA: TGTGCCAGCAGCCCCGGGACAGGGCCTAAGTTGGAGACCCAGTACTTC. Translating it yields CASSPGTGPKLETQYF. This rearrangement joins TRBV3-1 to TRBJ2-5; TRBD1 matches at 9 bases. The trim removed 4 bases at V and 5 bases at J, leaving 11 bases unmatched. Germline V lookup: CDR1 LGHDT, CDR2 YNNKEL (reference sequence). This CDR3 has 16 residues.

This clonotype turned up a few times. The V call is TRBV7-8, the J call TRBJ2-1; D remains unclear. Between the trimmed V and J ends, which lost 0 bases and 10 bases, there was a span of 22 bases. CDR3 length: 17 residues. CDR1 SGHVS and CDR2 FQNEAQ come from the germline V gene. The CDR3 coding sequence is TGTGCCAGCAGCTTAGCGGCCGTTCGACAACCCGTCGGCGAGCAGTTCTTC. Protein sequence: CASSLAAVRQPVGEQFF.

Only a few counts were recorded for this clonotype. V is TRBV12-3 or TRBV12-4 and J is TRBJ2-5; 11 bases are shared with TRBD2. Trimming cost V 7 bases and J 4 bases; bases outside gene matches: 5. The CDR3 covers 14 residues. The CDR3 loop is CASTLAGGSETQYF. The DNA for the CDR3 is TGTGCCAGCACTCTAGCGGGGGGTTCAGAGACCCAGTACTTC.